This T cell receptor (beta chain) was recovered during a study of regulatory T cells in long-lasting Graves disease. This clonotype was counted many times. Building of the TCR beta libraries involved iRepertoire HTBI primers and Arm-PCR of CDR3 regions. Per the study methods: Samples revealed approximately 60 TRBV and over twelve TRBJ segments. TCRdb reprocessed the multiplex PCR reads via MiXCR and lists one record per CDR3 protein. V and J calls and clone size were set by TCRdb, not the authors. The sample contains 400,000 to 500,000 distinct CDR3 sequences, about 17% of which appear only once. Time point of the sample: newly diagnosed GD, antithyroid drugs for less than 3 months. After RNA was extracted from PBMCs, the TCR library was made from it. The diagnosis of Graves' disease used American Thyroid Association guidelines. The CDR3 totals 12 residues. With 4 bases removed from V and 8 bases from J, the gap between germline ends came to 11 bases. The germline V gene has CDR1 LGHNA and CDR2 YSLEER.

The data also belong to a second study, concerning T cells in Graves' hyperthyroidism and ophthalmopathy. From that report: Hyperthyroidism had been newly diagnosed in patients aged 18 to 65, and its duration was under 2 months. Together with thyroid ultrasound, orbital computed tomography, serum thyroxine and TRAb, clinical symptoms were used for diagnoses.

This TCR was sampled from a young woman with Graves disease. The chain combines TRBV4-3 with TRBJ1-1; a possible D gene is TRBD1 (6 bases). The specimen comprised peripheral blood mononuclear cells (PBMCs), sampled at new diagnosis, from a patient treated with antithyroid drugs. CDR3 sequence (DNA): TGCGCCAGCAGCCGCCAAAGGGGGGAAGCTTTCTTT. Protein product: CASSRQRGEAFF.